This TCR beta chain was recorded in a study of blood T cell repertoires in COVID-19 (dated by TCRdb to the early 2020s). In terms of the full investigation: The collaborator samples originated in the United States, Italy and Spain and spanned the acute and convalescent phases of COVID-19. The prospective study material was composed of cDNA or gDNA derived from T cells, B-cell-depleted T cells, or PBMCs. Subjects who had been exposed to COVID-19, were actively infected with it, or had recovered from it provided the deeply sampled blood TCRbeta repertoires that made up the dataset. A freely available public database, intended as a resource for researchers studying the immune response to SARS-CoV-2, is where the repertoires were released. Samples came from the ongoing ImmuneRACE study (first 160 participants) plus 1,254 subjects from 6 global collaborators. A de-identified subject ID, COVID-19 status, age in years and sex were almost always included in the sample metadata. Where available, HLA class I and class II types were taken from metadata supplied by the sample provider and were not determined by assay-based typing.

V lost 5 bases and J lost 4 bases, and the count of bases not matched to a germline gene is 5. The CDR3, from cysteine to phenylalanine, totals 14 residues. Just CDR3 DNA is preserved here, 42 bases in frame from base 1. Taken from the germline V gene, the CDR1 and CDR2 loops are SNHLY and FYNNEI. This clone was seen a single time. The antigen it recognizes is unknown. Base qualities are not at hand, and no much larger clone is one base apart. Each collaborating institution followed its own protocols to collect whole blood in K2EDTA tubes. For TCRbeta analysis, collaborator samples were shipped as frozen whole blood, as isolated PBMCs, or as DNA extracted from either sample type. The paper as a whole reports these results and caveats: Clinical and demographic metadata were provided uncurated, with the amount varying by source and participant.

The immunoSEQ Assay, a bias-controlled multiplex PCR, was used to amplify TCRbeta CDR3 regions from genomic DNA. The original pipeline was this. Within the assay, amplification of reference gene primers was used to estimate how many nucleated cells each sample contained. Sequence reads were collapsed and filtered to measure the absolute abundance of every unique TCRbeta CDR3 rearrangement. For each sample, productive Simpson clonality was calculated as the square root of Simpson's diversity index over productive rearrangements. TCRdb carries this immuneACCESS record with in-frame sequences only. Its versions omit some clonotypes, under half of them owing to an unresolved V gene in the studies checked, with the rest unexplained. Clone size and V and J calls were adopted from that table, with D and trimming inferred from the DNA. The sample table records about 160,000 clones; roughly 84% of these occur just once. In total, the top ten clones hold about 10% of the sample.

Sample: peripheral blood. The receptor was derived from a woman older than 75 with active or convalescent COVID-19. The V and J genes are TRBV2 and TRBJ1-2, and 9 junctional nucleotides match TRBD1. The CDR3 in this case is CASSLQGAGYGYTF. DNA sequence: TGTGCCAGCAGTCTACAGGGGGCAGGCTATGGCTACACCTTC.